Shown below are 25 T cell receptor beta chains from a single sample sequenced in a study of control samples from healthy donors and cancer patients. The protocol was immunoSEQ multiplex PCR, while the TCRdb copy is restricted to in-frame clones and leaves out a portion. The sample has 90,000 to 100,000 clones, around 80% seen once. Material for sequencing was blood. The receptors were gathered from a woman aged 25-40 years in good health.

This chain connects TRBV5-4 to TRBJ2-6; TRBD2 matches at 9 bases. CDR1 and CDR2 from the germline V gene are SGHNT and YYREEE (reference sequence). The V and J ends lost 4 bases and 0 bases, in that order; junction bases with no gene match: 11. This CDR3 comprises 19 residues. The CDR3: CASSPGGQRGDSGANVLTF. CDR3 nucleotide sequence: TGTGCCAGCAGCCCCGGAGGACAGCGGGGGGACTCTGGGGCCAACGTCCTGACTTTC. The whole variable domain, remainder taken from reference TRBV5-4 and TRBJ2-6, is ETGVTQSPTHLIKTRGQQVTLRCSSQSGHNTVSWYQQALGQGPQFIFQYYREEENGRGNFPPRFSGLQFPNYSSELNVNALELDDSALYLCASSPGGQRGDSGANVLTFGAGSRLTVL.

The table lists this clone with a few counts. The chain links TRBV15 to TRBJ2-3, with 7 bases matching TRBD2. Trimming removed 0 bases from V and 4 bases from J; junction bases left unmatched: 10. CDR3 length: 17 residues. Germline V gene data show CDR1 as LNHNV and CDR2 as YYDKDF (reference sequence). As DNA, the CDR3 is TGTGCCACCAGCAGAGATCAGTCAGCGGGGAGACCAGATACGCAGTATTTT. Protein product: CATSRDQSAGRPDTQYF.

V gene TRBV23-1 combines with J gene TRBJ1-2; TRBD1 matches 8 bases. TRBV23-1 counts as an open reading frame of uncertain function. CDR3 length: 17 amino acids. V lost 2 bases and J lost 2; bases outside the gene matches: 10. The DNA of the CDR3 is TGCGCCAGCAGTCAAACCGGCAGGGGGCTACTCAACTATGGCTACACCTTC. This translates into CASSQTGRGLLNYGYTF.

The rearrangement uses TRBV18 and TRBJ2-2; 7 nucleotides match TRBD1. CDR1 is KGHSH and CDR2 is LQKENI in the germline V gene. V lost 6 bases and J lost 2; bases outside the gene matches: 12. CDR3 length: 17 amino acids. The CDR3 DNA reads TGTGCCAGCTCTACAGGGGATGCTATGATTAACACCGGGGAGCTGTTTTTT. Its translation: CASSTGDAMINTGELFF.

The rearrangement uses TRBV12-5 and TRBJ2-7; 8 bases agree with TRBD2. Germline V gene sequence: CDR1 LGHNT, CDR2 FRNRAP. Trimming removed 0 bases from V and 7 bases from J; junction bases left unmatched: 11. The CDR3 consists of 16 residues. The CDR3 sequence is CASGLVMRGAPGEQYF. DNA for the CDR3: TGTGCTAGTGGTTTGGTAATGCGGGGGGCACCCGGTGAGCAGTACTTC.

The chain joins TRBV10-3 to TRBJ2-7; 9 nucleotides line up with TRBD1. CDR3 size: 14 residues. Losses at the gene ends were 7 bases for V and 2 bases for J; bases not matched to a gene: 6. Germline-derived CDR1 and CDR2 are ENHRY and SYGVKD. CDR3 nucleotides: TGTGCCATCAACAGGGACAGGGCGACCTACGAGCAGTACTTC. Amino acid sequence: CAINRDRATYEQYF.

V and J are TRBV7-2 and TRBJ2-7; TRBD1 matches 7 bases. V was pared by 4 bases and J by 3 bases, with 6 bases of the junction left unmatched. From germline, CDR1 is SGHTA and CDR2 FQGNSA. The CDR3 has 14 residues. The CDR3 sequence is CASSSRTGGYEQYF. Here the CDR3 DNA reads TGTGCCAGCAGCTCCAGGACAGGCGGCTACGAGCAGTACTTC.

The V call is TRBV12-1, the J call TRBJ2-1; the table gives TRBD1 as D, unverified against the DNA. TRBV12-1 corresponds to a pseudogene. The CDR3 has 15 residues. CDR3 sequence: CASSKGTGPNNEQFF. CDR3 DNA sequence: TGTGCCAGCTCCAAGGGGACAGGGCCTAACAATGAGCAGTTCTTC.

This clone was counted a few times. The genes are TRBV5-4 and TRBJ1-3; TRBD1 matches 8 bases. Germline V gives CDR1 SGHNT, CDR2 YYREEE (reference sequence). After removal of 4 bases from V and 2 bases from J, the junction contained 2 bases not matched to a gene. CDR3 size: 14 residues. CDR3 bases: TGTGCCAGCAGCCTGGACAGGGCTGGAAACACCATATATTTT. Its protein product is CASSLDRAGNTIYF.

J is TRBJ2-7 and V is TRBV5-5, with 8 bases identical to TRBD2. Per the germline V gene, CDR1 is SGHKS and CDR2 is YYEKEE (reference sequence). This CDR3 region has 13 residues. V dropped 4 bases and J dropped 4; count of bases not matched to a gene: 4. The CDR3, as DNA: TGTGCCAGCAGCCGGGTAGCGGGGTACGAGCAGTACTTC. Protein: CASSRVAGYEQYF. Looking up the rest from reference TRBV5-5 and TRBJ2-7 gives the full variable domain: DAGVTQSPTHLIKTRGQQVTLRCSPISGHKSVSWYQQVLGQGPQFIFQYYEKEERGRGNFPDRFSARQFPNYSSELNVNALLLGDSALYLCASSRVAGYEQYFGPGTRLTVT.

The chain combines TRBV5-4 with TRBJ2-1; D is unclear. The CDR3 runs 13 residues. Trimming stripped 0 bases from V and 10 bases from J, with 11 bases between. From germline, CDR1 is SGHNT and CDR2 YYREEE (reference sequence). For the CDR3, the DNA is TGTGCCAGCAGCTTGGGAAGAGCCCAAGAGCAGTTCTTC. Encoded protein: CASSLGRAQEQFF.

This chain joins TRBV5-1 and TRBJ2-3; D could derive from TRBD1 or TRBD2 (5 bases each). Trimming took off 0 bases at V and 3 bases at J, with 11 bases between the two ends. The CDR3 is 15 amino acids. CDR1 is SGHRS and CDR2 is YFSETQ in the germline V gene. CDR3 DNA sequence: TGCGCCAGCAGCTTGGGAGGGGCCGGGACAGATACGCAGTATTTT. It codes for CASSLGGAGTDTQYF.

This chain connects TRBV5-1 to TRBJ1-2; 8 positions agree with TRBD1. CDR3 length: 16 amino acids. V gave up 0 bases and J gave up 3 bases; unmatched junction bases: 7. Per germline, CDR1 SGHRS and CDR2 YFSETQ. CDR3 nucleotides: TGCGCCAGCAGCTTGGCCGGGACAGGTTCGTACTATGGCTACACCTTC. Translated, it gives CASSLAGTGSYYGYTF.

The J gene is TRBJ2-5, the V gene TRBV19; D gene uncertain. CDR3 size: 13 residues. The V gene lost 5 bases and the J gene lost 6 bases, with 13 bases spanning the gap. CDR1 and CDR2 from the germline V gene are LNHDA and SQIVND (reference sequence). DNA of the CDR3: TGTGCCAGTAGTCCGGTCGTCAGGAAGACCCAGTACTTC. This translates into CASSPVVRKTQYF. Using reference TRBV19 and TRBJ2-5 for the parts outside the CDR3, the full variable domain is DGGITQSPKYLFRKEGQNVTLSCEQNLNHDAMYWYRQDPGQGLRLIYYSQIVNDFQKGDIAEGYSVSREKKESFPLTVTSAQKNPTAFYLCASSPVVRKTQYFGPGTRLLVL.

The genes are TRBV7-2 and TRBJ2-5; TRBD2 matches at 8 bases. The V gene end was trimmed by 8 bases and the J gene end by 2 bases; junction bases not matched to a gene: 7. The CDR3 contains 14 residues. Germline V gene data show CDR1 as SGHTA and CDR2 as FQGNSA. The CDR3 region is CASGRAGGQETQYF. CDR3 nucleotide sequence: TGTGCCAGCGGGCGGGCGGGGGGACAAGAGACCCAGTACTTC.

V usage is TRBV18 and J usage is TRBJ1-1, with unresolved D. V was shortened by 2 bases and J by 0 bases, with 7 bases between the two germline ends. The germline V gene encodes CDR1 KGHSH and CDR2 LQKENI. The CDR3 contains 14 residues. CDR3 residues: CASSPAVMNTEAFF. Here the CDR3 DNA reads TGTGCCAGCTCACCAGCGGTTATGAACACTGAAGCTTTCTTT.

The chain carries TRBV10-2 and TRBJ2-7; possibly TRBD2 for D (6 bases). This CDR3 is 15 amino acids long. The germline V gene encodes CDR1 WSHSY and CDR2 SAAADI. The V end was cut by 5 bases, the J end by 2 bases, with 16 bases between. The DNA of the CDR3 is TGCGCCAGCAGTTTTCAGGGCGGGGTTACCTACGAGCAGTACTTC. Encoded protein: CASSFQGGVTYEQYF.

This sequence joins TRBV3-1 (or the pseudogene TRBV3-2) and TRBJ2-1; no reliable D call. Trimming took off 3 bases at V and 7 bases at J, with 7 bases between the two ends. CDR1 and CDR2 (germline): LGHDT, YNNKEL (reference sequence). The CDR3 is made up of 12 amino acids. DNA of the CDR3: TGTGCCAGCAGCCACGGATCTAATGAGCAGTTCTTC. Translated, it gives CASSHGSNEQFF.

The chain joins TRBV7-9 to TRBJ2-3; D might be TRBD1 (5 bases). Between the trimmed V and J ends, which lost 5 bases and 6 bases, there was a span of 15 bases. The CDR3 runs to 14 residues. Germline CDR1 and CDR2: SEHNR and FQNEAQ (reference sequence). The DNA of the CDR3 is TGTGCCAGCAGCGCAGGCAGGGCAGGGGATACGCAGTATTTT. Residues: CASSAGRAGDTQYF.

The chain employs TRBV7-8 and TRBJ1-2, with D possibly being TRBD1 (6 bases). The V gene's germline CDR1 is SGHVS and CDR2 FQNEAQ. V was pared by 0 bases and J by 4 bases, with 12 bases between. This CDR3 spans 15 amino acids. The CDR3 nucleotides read TGTGCCAGCAGCTTAGCCGCGGGGGCCAGCTATGGCTACACCTTC. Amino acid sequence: CASSLAAGASYGYTF.

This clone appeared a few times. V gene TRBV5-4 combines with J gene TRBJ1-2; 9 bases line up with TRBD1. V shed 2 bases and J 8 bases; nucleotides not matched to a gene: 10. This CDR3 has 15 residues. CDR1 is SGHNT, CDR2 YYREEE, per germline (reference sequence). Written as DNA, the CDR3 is TGTGCCAGCAGCTTCGGCCCGGGACAGGGAGGAGGCTACACCTTC. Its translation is CASSFGPGQGGGYTF.

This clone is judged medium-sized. This chain's CDR3 is CASSAGTLDSHYGYTF. DNA for the CDR3: TGTGCCAGCAGTGCCGGAACCCTCGACAGTCACTATGGCTACACCTTC. V gene TRBV6-1 combines with J gene TRBJ1-2, with a possible D match to TRBD1 (5 bases). V lost 4 bases and J 3 bases, leaving 18 bases between the germline ends. Per germline, CDR1 MNHNS and CDR2 SASEGT. CDR3 size: 16 residues.

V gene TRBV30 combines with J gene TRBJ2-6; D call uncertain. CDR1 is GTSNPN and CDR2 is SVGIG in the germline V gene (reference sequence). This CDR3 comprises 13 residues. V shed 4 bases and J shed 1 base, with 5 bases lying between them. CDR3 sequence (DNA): TGTGCCTGGAAAGGGTCTGGGGCCAACGTCCTGACTTTC. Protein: CAWKGSGANVLTF.

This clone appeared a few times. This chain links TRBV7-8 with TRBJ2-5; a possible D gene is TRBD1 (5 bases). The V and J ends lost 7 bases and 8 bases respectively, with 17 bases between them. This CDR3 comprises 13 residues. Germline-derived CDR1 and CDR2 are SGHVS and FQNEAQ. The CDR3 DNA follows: TGTGCCAGCACCGAAGGGGTGAAACTCACCCAGTACTTC. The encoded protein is CASTEGVKLTQYF.

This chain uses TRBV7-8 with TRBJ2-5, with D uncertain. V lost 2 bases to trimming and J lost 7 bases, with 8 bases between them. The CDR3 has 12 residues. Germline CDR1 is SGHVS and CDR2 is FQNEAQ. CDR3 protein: CASSLLWGTQYF. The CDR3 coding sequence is TGTGCCAGCAGCTTACTCTGGGGGACCCAGTACTTC.